Below are 12 T cell receptor beta chains sequenced from a single sample in a study of blood T cell repertoires in COVID-19. Using immunoSEQ multiplex PCR, the repertoire was profiled, and TCRdb retains in-frame clones only, with some absent. The table lists more than 300,000 clones, around 83% of them singletons, with about 1.2% in the top ten. The sample was peripheral blood. These TCRs come from a woman aged 45-60 years with acute or convalescent COVID-19.

This chain uses TRBV3-1 (or the pseudogene TRBV3-2) with TRBJ2-7; 7 bases line up with TRBD2. This CDR3 spans 13 amino acids. Germline CDR1 and CDR2: LGHDT and YNNKEL (reference sequence). V was clipped by 0 bases and J by 4 bases; unmatched bases: 0. This CDR3 is CASSQEAGYEQYV. The CDR3 DNA follows: TGTGCCAGCAGCCAAGAAGCGGGATACGAGCAGTACGTC.

The chain uses TRBV7-2 and TRBJ1-2; 7 bases are a match to TRBD1. The germline V gene has CDR1 SGHTA and CDR2 FQGNSA. The CDR3 extends over 15 amino acids. J gave up 4 bases and V 4 bases, and 9 bases lay outside the gene matches. As DNA, the CDR3 is TGTGCCAGCAGCTCAGCGGTGGGACAGAGCTATGGCTACACCTTC. Translating gives CASSSAVGQSYGYTF. The variable domain in full, with the rest retrieved from reference TRBV7-2 and TRBJ1-2, is GAGVSQSPSNKVTEKGKDVELRCDPISGHTALYWYRQSLGQGLEFLIYFQGNSAPDKSGLPSDRFSAERTGGSVSTLTIQRTQQEDSAVYLCASSSAVGQSYGYTFGSGTRLTVV.

The gene calls are TRBV5-1 and TRBJ1-2, with 8 bases aligning to TRBD1. After removal of 1 base from V and 0 bases from J, the junction contained 8 bases not matched to a gene. This CDR3 contains 17 residues. Germline V gene data show CDR1 as SGHRS and CDR2 as YFSETQ. In DNA form, the CDR3 reads TGCGCCAGCAGCTTGAGGACAGGGATGACGTCTAACTATGGCTACACCTTC. Residues: CASSLRTGMTSNYGYTF.

This clone was seen once. The chain joins TRBV10-3 to TRBJ2-3; 7 nucleotides agree with TRBD2. The CDR3 loop spans 17 amino acids. V trimming: 6 bases; J trimming: 4 bases; junction bases outside the gene matches: 16. Germline V gene lookup returns CDR1 ENHRY and CDR2 SYGVKD. CDR3 DNA sequence: TGTGCCATCAGGGGAAGCGGGGAGGAAGTTAGGGCAGATACGCAGTATTTT. This sequence encodes CAIRGSGEEVRADTQYF.

V and J are TRBV12-3 or TRBV12-4 and TRBJ1-1; TRBD1 matches 7 bases. The CDR3 is 13 residues long. Trimming removed 6 bases from V and 1 base from J; junction bases left unmatched: 2. DNA of the CDR3: TGTGCCAGCAGGGGACAGTGGAACACTGAAGCTTTCTTT. It specifies CASRGQWNTEAFF.

The chain has TRBV5-1 and TRBJ1-6; 8 bases are shared with TRBD1. V was clipped by 6 bases and J by 9 bases; unmatched bases: 8. This CDR3 region has 14 residues. Germline V lookup: CDR1 SGHRS, CDR2 YFSETQ. CDR3 sequence: CASMQGAEGSPLHF. The CDR3 nucleotides are TGCGCCAGCATGCAGGGGGCGGAGGGTTCACCCCTCCACTTT.

The V gene is TRBV24-1, the J gene TRBJ2-3; 9 bases are shared with TRBD1. V was clipped by 8 bases and J by 1 base; unmatched bases: 3. The V gene's germline CDR1 is KGHDR and CDR2 SFDVKD. This CDR3 has 14 residues. For the CDR3, the DNA is TGTGCCACCATGACAGGGGGGGGCACAGATACGCAGTATTTT. It translates to CATMTGGGTDTQYF.

CDR3 protein: CASGSAAGGPTDTQYF. CDR3 DNA: TGTGCCAGCGGGTCTGCTGCGGGGGGGCCGACAGATACGCAGTATTTT. V and J are TRBV9 and TRBJ2-3; TRBD2 agrees at 9 bases. CDR1 and CDR2 from the germline V gene are SGDLS and YYNGEE. The J segment lost 3 bases and the V segment lost 7 bases, leaving 12 bases of the junction unmatched. CDR3 length equals 16 residues.

Here the CDR3 reads CASGRANNYGYTF. In DNA form, the CDR3 reads TGTGCCAGCGGCAGGGCGAATAACTATGGCTACACCTTC. V gene TRBV9 combines with J gene TRBJ1-2; D possibly corresponds to TRBD1 (5 bases). V lost 7 bases, J lost 1 base, and 11 bases lay in between. The germline V gene has CDR1 SGDLS and CDR2 YYNGEE. The CDR3 consists of 13 residues.

The rearrangement uses TRBV29-1 and TRBJ2-1; D uncertain. The CDR3 has 11 amino acids. Germline CDR1 and CDR2: SQVTM and ANQGSEA. The V end was cut by 4 bases, the J end by 6 bases, with 7 bases between. The CDR3 loop reads CSVGHLNEQFF. As DNA, the CDR3 is TGCAGCGTTGGGCACCTCAATGAGCAGTTCTTC.

The chain is built from TRBV3-1 (or the pseudogene TRBV3-2) and TRBJ1-3; D perhaps matches TRBD1 (6 bases). CDR1 is LGHDT and CDR2 is YNNKEL in the germline V gene (reference sequence). Trimming pared 5 bases from V and 2 bases from J, leaving 13 bases between. The length of the CDR3 is 15 residues. The CDR3 sequence: CASSFIGGAGNTIYF. CDR3 nucleotide sequence: TGTGCCAGCAGCTTTATAGGGGGGGCTGGAAACACCATATATTTT.

This clone was counted a few times. The chain couples TRBV6-5 to TRBJ1-2; 8 bases match TRBD1. V was clipped by 1 base and J by 7 bases; unmatched bases: 5. There are 14 residues in the CDR3. The germline gives CDR1 MNHEY, CDR2 SVGAGI. CDR3 bases: TGTGCCAGCAGTTACTTGACAGGGGACCGTGGCTACACCTTC. Translating it yields CASSYLTGDRGYTF.